The clone carrying this T cell receptor (beta chain) has just a few counts. TCRdb processed the RT-PCR reads anew with MiXCR; each CDR3 protein has one entry. This table has more than 700,000 distinct CDR3 sequences, 21% appearing once. V shed 3 bases and J 3 bases; nucleotides not matched to a gene: 7. Germline V gene lookup returns CDR1 SGHAT and CDR2 FQDESV (reference sequence). The CDR3 is 18 residues long. This record comes from a study of response to subunit inactivated influenza vaccine. This sequence was found in a man aged 45 to 65 who received an inactivated influenza vaccine. The V and J genes are TRBV11-1 and TRBJ2-3; TRBD2 matches 15 bases. Sequencing used PBMCs from blood, obtained roughly 5 days after vaccination. The CDR3 spells CASSFIWTSGGVTDTQYF. CDR3 coding DNA: TGTGCCAGCAGCTTTATCTGGACTAGCGGGGGGGTGACAGATACGCAGTATTTT. Full variable domain (rest looked up from reference TRBV11-1 and TRBJ2-3): EAEVAQSPRYKITEKSQAVAFWCDPISGHATLYWYRQILGQGPELLVQFQDESVVDDSQLPKDRFSAERLKGVDSTLKIQPAELGDSAMYLCASSFIWTSGGVTDTQYFGPGTRLTVL.